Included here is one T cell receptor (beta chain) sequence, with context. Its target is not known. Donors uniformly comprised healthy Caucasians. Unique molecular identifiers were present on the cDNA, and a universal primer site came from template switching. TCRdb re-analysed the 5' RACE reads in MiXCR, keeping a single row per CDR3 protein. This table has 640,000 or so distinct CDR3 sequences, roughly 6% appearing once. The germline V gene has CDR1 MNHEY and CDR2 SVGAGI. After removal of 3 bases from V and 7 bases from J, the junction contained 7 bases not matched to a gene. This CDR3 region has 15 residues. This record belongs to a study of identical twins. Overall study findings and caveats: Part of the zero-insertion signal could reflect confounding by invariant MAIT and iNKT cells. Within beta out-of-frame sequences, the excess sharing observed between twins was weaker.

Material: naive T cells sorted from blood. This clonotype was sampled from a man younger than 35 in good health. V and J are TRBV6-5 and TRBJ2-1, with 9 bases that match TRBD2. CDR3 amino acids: CASSYLLAGRNEQFF. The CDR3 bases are TGTGCCAGCAGTTATCTGCTAGCGGGAAGGAATGAGCAGTTCTTC.